These 24 T cell receptor beta chains were sequenced from one sample in a study of T cell changes during pregnancy in multiple sclerosis. The method was immunoSEQ multiplex PCR; TCRdb's version includes in-frame clones alone and lacks a portion of them. The sample yields some 50,000 clones, 85% to 90% seen once. The source was peripheral blood, collected in the first trimester of pregnancy. The receptors here all came from a female donor in good health, enrolled as a control in a pregnancy study.

The gene calls are TRBV7-3 and TRBJ2-3; 9 bases map to TRBD1. The CDR3 length is 18 residues. The germline V gene encodes CDR1 SGHTA and CDR2 FQGTGA. J lost 6 bases, V lost 5 bases, and 18 bases had no gene match. This CDR3 reads CASSPGGGTGRWLDTQYF. CDR3 nucleotide sequence: TGTGCCAGCAGCCCTGGTGGCGGGACAGGGCGATGGTTGGATACGCAGTATTTT.

CDR3 residues: CASSLNRGGDEQFF. CDR3 nucleotide sequence: TGTGCCAGCAGCTTAAACAGGGGGGGAGATGAGCAGTTCTTC. The V and J genes are TRBV7-3 and TRBJ2-1, with a tentative D call TRBD1 (8 bases). Germline CDR1 reads SGHTA; CDR2 reads FQGTGA. The V end lost 1 base, the J end lost 8 bases, and 12 bases lay between the germline ends. This CDR3 has 14 residues.

This chain connects TRBV5-6 to TRBJ1-1, with a possible D match to TRBD1 (5 bases). The ends were cut back, 0 bases at V and 9 bases at J, with 18 bases in the middle. The CDR3 has 15 amino acids. Germline CDR1 and CDR2: SGHDT and YYEEEE. The CDR3 loop is CASSLANGGNIQAFF. The DNA of the CDR3 is TGTGCCAGCAGCTTGGCCAACGGGGGAAACATTCAAGCTTTCTTT.

V gene TRBV29-1 combines with J gene TRBJ1-2; the D is unclear. V gave up 1 base and J gave up 4 bases, with 7 bases separating them. Germline V CDR1 and CDR2: SQVTM, ANQGSEA. This CDR3 comprises 12 residues. CDR3 nucleotide sequence: TGCAGCGTTGAAGTGGGCCTCTATGGCTACACCTTC. Encoded protein: CSVEVGLYGYTF.

V usage is TRBV6-4 and J usage is TRBJ2-3, with 8 bases lining up with TRBD2. This CDR3 has 16 amino acids. In germline, CDR1 is MRHNA, CDR2 SNTAGT. V lost 4 bases, J lost 0 bases, and 6 bases stayed unmatched. This CDR3 reads CASSVSGTRSTDTQYF. DNA of the CDR3: TGTGCCAGCAGTGTTTCCGGGACTAGGAGCACAGATACGCAGTATTTT.

This clone was seen more than once but under ten times. J is TRBJ1-1 and V is TRBV18, with unresolved D. The germline V and J ends were trimmed by 8 bases and 3 bases, with 10 bases remaining between them. The CDR3 contains 12 residues. The germline gives CDR1 KGHSH, CDR2 LQKENI. CDR3 sequence reads: CASRGYDTEAFF. CDR3 sequence (DNA): TGTGCCAGCCGAGGATACGACACTGAAGCTTTCTTT. The entire variable domain, with the rest obtained from reference TRBV18 and TRBJ1-1, is as follows: NAGVMQNPRHLVRRRGQEARLRCSPMKGHSHVYWYRQLPEEGLKFMVYLQKENIIDESGMPKERFSAEFPKEGPSILRIQQVVRGDSAAYFCASRGYDTEAFFGQGTRLTVV.

V is TRBV5-6 and J is TRBJ2-6; maybe TRBD1 (6 bases). Germline lookup yields CDR1 SGHDT and CDR2 YYEEEE. The CDR3 runs to 17 residues. Deletions cut 0 bases from V and 1 base from J, with 11 bases between. Written as DNA, the CDR3 is TGTGCCAGCAGCTTGGTTCAGGGGTCATCTGGGGCCAACGTCCTGACTTTC. As protein: CASSLVQGSSGANVLTF.

This chain joins TRBV2 and TRBJ2-1, with TRBD1 as a possible D gene (5 bases). V lost 7 bases and J lost 0, with 13 bases in between. The germline CDR1 and CDR2 sequences are SNHLY and FYNNEI. The CDR3 extends over 15 amino acids. CDR3: CASMAGLSSYNEQFF. In DNA, the CDR3 is TGTGCCAGCATGGCAGGGCTGAGCTCCTACAATGAGCAGTTCTTC.

The CDR3 DNA is TGTGCCAGCACCGTACTAGCGGGGGCCCACTACGAGCAGTACTTC. Translating gives CASTVLAGAHYEQYF. This chain links TRBV7-2 with TRBJ2-7, with TRBD2 matching over 11 bases. Germline lookup yields CDR1 SGHTA and CDR2 FQGNSA. CDR3 size: 15 residues. The V gene end was trimmed by 7 bases and the J gene end by 3 bases; junction bases not matched to a gene: 8. Drawing the rest from reference TRBV7-2 and TRBJ2-7, the complete variable domain is GAGVSQSPSNKVTEKGKDVELRCDPISGHTALYWYRQSLGQGLEFLIYFQGNSAPDKSGLPSDRFSAERTGGSVSTLTIQRTQQEDSAVYLCASTVLAGAHYEQYFGPGTRLTVT.

The rearrangement joins TRBV18 to TRBJ2-7, with D maybe TRBD2 (6 bases). The V end lost 3 bases, the J end lost 2 bases, and 11 bases lay between the germline ends. The CDR3 extends over 14 amino acids. Germline CDR1 is KGHSH and CDR2 is LQKENI. For the CDR3, the DNA is TGTGCCAGCTCACCGCCGGGAGCCCCCTACGAGCAGTACTTC. Its protein is CASSPPGAPYEQYF.

This chain links TRBV5-6 with TRBJ2-7, with D possibly matching TRBD1 (5 bases). This CDR3 is 12 amino acids long. V lost 4 bases and J lost 4, with 9 bases in between. Germline V gives CDR1 SGHDT, CDR2 YYEEEE. Written as DNA, the CDR3 is TGTGCCAGCAGCCTGGACAAATACGAGCAGTACTTC. Encoded protein: CASSLDKYEQYF.

The V gene is TRBV10-2, the J gene TRBJ1-3; no firm D call. The ends were cut back, 2 bases at V and 0 bases at J, with 5 bases in the middle. CDR3 size: 14 residues. Germline values: CDR1 WSHSY, CDR2 SAAADI. The CDR3 loop is CASSEGSSGNTIYF. For the CDR3, the DNA is TGCGCCAGCAGTGAGGGCAGCTCTGGAAACACCATATATTTT.

The chain combines TRBV4-2 with TRBJ2-1; D is perhaps TRBD2 (6 bases). V was clipped by 4 bases and J by 6 bases, with 19 bases between them. CDR1 is LGHNA, CDR2 YNFKEQ, per germline. CDR3 size: 16 residues. CDR3 sequence: CASSRNPGLLPNEQFF. CDR3 sequence (DNA): TGTGCCAGCAGCCGAAACCCGGGACTCCTACCCAATGAGCAGTTCTTC.

The chain couples TRBV11-2 to TRBJ2-5; the D gene is possibly TRBD1 (6 bases). Trimming cost V 4 bases and J 1 base, with 13 bases left between them. This CDR3 has 15 amino acids. CDR1 SGHAT and CDR2 FQNNGV come from the germline V gene. Here the CDR3 reads CASSSPDRFQETQYF. The CDR3 DNA sequence: TGTGCCAGCAGCTCCCCCGACAGGTTCCAAGAGACCCAGTACTTC. Based on the CDR3 plus reference TRBV11-2 and TRBJ2-5, the full variable domain is EAGVAQSPRYKIIEKRQSVAFWCNPISGHATLYWYQQILGQGPKLLIQFQNNGVVDDSQLPKDRFSAERLKGVDSTLKIQPAKLEDSAVYLCASSSPDRFQETQYFGPGTRLLVL.

V is TRBV10-2 and J is TRBJ1-5; D gene uncertain. The V end lost 2 bases, the J end lost 2 bases, and 4 bases lay between the germline ends. This CDR3 spans 13 amino acids. Germline V gene data show CDR1 as WSHSY and CDR2 as SAAADI. CDR3 in amino acids: CASSEGGNQPQHF. The CDR3 DNA reads TGCGCCAGCAGTGAGGGAGGCAATCAGCCCCAGCATTTT.

Only a few counts were recorded for this clone. V usage is TRBV19 and J usage is TRBJ1-1; TRBD1 matches 7 bases. V was clipped by 6 bases and J by 0 bases; unmatched bases: 4. Germline assignment: CDR1 LNHDA and CDR2 SQIVND (reference sequence). This CDR3 comprises 14 residues. The CDR3 here is CASRTTGLNTEAFF. The CDR3 nucleotides are TGTGCCAGTAGGACGACAGGGCTGAACACTGAAGCTTTCTTT.

V gene TRBV6-6 combines with J gene TRBJ2-1; 7 bases map to TRBD1. The CDR3 runs to 14 residues. Germline V gives CDR1 MNHNY, CDR2 SVGAGI (reference sequence). Unmatched junction bases numbered 6, after V lost 2 bases and J lost 8 bases. The CDR3 DNA reads TGTGCCAGCAGTTACCCCCGAGGGGGCGATGAGCAGTTCTTC. Its protein product is CASSYPRGGDEQFF.

J is TRBJ2-1 and V is TRBV2; D not certain. V lost 10 bases to trimming and J lost 5 bases, with 6 bases between them. The germline CDR1 and CDR2 sequences are SNHLY and FYNNEI. This CDR3 spans 10 amino acids. CDR3 DNA: TGTGCCACGTTAAACAATGAGCAGTTCTTC. As protein: CATLNNEQFF.

The CDR3 reads CSAGTSTLNEQFF. The CDR3, as DNA: TGCAGCGCCGGGACTAGCACTCTCAATGAGCAGTTCTTC. The chain is built from TRBV29-1 and TRBJ2-1; the match to TRBD2 covers 9 bases. V shed 7 bases and J 6 bases; nucleotides not matched to a gene: 7. The CDR3 spans 13 residues. Germline CDR1 reads SQVTM; CDR2 reads ANQGSEA.

In nucleotides, the CDR3 is TGTGCCAGCAGACCGGGACAGGACTCCTACGAGCAGTACTTC. Translation gives CASRPGQDSYEQYF. V usage is TRBV7-9 and J usage is TRBJ2-7; 8 bases agree with TRBD1. The CDR3 loop spans 14 amino acids. Looked up from germline, CDR1 is SEHNR and CDR2 is FQNEAQ (reference sequence). V shed 6 bases and J 0 bases; nucleotides not matched to a gene: 4.

The chain has TRBV11-2 and TRBJ1-2; the match to TRBD1 covers 10 bases. From germline, CDR1 is SGHAT and CDR2 FQNNGV. This CDR3 spans 16 amino acids. The V and J ends lost 4 bases and 5 bases, in that order; junction bases with no gene match: 10. The chain's CDR3 is CASSSPRTGGRYGYTF. The CDR3 bases are TGTGCCAGCAGCTCGCCTCGGACAGGGGGGAGGTATGGCTACACCTTC.

V is TRBV7-3 and J is TRBJ1-4; D unclear. From germline, CDR1 is SGHTA and CDR2 FQGTGA. This CDR3 region has 13 residues. V lost 0 bases and J lost 8, with 7 bases in between. The CDR3: CASSLTFGEKLFF. The CDR3 DNA sequence: TGTGCCAGCAGCTTAACGTTCGGGGAAAAACTGTTTTTT.

V and J are TRBV13 and TRBJ2-3; 15 positions agree with TRBD2. The CDR3 is made up of 16 amino acids. The V and J ends lost 5 bases and 6 bases, in that order; junction bases with no gene match: 6. CDR1 is PRHDT, CDR2 FYEKMQ, per germline (reference sequence). CDR3 residues: CASSPRTSGGEDTQYF. The DNA of the CDR3 is TGTGCCAGCAGCCCGCGGACTAGCGGGGGGGAGGATACGCAGTATTTT.

The genes are TRBV30 and TRBJ2-7; a possible D gene is TRBD2 (6 bases). V shed 0 bases and J shed 3 bases, with 12 bases lying between them. Germline assignment: CDR1 GTSNPN and CDR2 SVGIG (reference sequence). There are 14 residues in the CDR3. The CDR3 region has the DNA TGTGCCTGGAGTGTACTGAGGAGGGGCTACGAGCAGTACTTC. It yields the protein CAWSVLRRGYEQYF.